This is a list of T cell receptor beta chains from one sample in a study of Graves' ophthalmopathy and Graves' hyperthyroidism. TCRdb re-called the multiplex PCR reads through MiXCR, storing one row per CDR3 protein. The sample yields over 500,000 distinct CDR3 sequences, about a fifth seen once. Sequencing was performed on peripheral blood. The receptors stem from a young woman with stable Graves' hyperthyroidism. Some clones in this sample may be carry-over from other donors' samples. The CDR3 runs from the conserved cysteine through the conserved F or W. D genes are given only for firm matches. Size tells how often a clone was seen (once, few, many) or the class of an expanded clone, and some rows leave it out.

many	TRBV11-2	TRBJ2-2	NA	CASSLVRTAKTGELFF	TGTGCCAGCAGCTTAGTTCGAACAGCAAAGACCGGGGAGCTGTTTTTT
NA	TRBV5-1	TRBJ2-2	NA	CASSPTPSNTGELFF	TGCGCCAGCAGTCCTACACCGTCGAACACCGGGGAGCTGTTTTTT
once	TRBV6-1	TRBJ1-6	TRBD1	CASSPTGAPYNSPLHF	TGTGCCAGCAGTCCGACAGGGGCCCCTTATAATTCACCCCTCCACTTT
many	TRBV6-5	TRBJ2-2	TRBD1	CASNFRGRVGELFF	TGTGCCAGCAATTTCAGGGGGCGCGTCGGGGAGCTGTTTTTT
many	TRBV12-3/TRBV12-4	TRBJ1-1	NA	CASSSGIEAFF	TGTGCCAGCAGTTCAGGGATTGAAGCTTTCTTT
many	TRBV27	TRBJ1-6	NA	CASSLTGADNSPLHF	TGTGCCAGCAGTTTGACGGGGGCCGATAATTCACCCCTCCACTTT
NA	TRBV11-1	TRBJ2-7	TRBD1	CASSGVRGTGSYEQYF	TGTGCCAGCAGCGGAGTCAGGGGGACAGGGTCCTACGAGCAGTACTTC
many	TRBV19	TRBJ2-5	NA	CASSILNSQETQYF	TGTGCCAGTAGTATCTTGAACAGTCAAGAGACCCAGTACTTC
few	TRBV30	TRBJ2-5	TRBD1	CASVTGQSIQETQYF	TGTGCATCCGTAACGGGACAGAGCATCCAAGAGACCCAGTACTTC
many	TRBV20-1	TRBJ1-3	NA	CSASPYGGENTIYF	TGCAGTGCTTCGCCCTACGGGGGGGAAAACACCATATATTTT
NA	TRBV14	TRBJ2-7	NA	CASSQGAWPYEQYF	TGTGCCAGCAGCCAGGGAGCATGGCCCTACGAGCAGTACTTC
many	TRBV12-3/TRBV12-4	TRBJ1-5	NA	CASSLTTGSDQPQHF	TGTGCCAGCAGTTTAACTACGGGGAGCGACCAGCCCCAGCATTTT
many	TRBV7-2	TRBJ1-1	NA	CASSSERTAEAFF	TGTGCCAGCAGCTCCGAAAGGACGGCTGAAGCTTTCTTT
NA	TRBV7-3	TRBJ1-3	TRBD1	CASSPGQGVVIPGNTIYF	TGTGCCAGCAGCCCGGGACAGGGGGTAGTAATCCCTGGAAACACCATATATTTT
NA	TRBV19	TRBJ1-2	NA	CASIGPGYGYTF	TGTGCCAGTATTGGCCCGGGCTATGGCTACACCTTC